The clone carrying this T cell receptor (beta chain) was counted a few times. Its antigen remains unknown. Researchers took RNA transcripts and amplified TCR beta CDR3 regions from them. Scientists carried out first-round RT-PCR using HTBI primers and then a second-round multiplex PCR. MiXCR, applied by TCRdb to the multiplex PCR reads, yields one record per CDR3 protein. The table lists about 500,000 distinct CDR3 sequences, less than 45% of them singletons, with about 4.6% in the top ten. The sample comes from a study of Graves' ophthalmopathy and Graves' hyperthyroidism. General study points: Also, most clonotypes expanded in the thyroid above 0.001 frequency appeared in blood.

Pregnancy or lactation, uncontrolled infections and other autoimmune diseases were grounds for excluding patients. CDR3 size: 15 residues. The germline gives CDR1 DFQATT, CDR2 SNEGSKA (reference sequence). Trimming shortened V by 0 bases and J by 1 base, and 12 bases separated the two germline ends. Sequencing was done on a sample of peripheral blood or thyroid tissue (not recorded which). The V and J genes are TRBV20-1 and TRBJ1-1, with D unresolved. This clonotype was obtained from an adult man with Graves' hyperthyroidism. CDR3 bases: TGCAGTGCTAGAGAACGCCGATCAAAGAACACTGAAGCTTTCTTT. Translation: CSARERRSKNTEAFF.